This is a list of T cell receptor beta chains from one sample in a study of Graves' ophthalmopathy and Graves' hyperthyroidism. Each CDR3 protein gets one entry after TCRdb re-called the multiplex PCR reads with MiXCR. The table records almost 750,000 distinct CDR3 sequences, around 40% of them present only once. The source material was peripheral blood. These TCRs come from an adult man with Graves' ophthalmopathy. Both conserved end residues are part of each CDR3. D genes are given only for firm matches. Expanded clones get a size class; other rows say once, few or many, or leave the size out.

few,TRBJ1-2,TRBV12-3/TRBV12-4,NA,CASNDEGVQYGYTF,TGTGCCAGCAACGACGAGGGGGTTCAGTATGGCTACACCTTC
NA,TRBJ1-5,TRBV7-9,TRBD1,CASSLGTGGAGSQPQHF,TGTGCCAGCAGTCTAGGGACAGGGGGCGCGGGAAGTCAGCCCCAGCATTTT
NA,TRBJ2-5,TRBV20-1,NA,CSAREGGAKTYQETQYF,TGCAGTGCTAGAGAGGGGGGGGCTAAAACGTACCAAGAGACCCAGTACTTC
few,TRBJ2-5,TRBV7-9,NA,CASSLSGAYQETQYF,TGCGCCAGCAGCCTTAGCGGAGCCTACCAAGAGACCCAGTACTTC
NA,TRBJ1-2,TRBV7-9,NA,CASRGEGNTF,TGTGCCAGCAGAGGGGAGGGGAACACCTTC
NA,TRBJ2-7,TRBV7-9,TRBD1,CASSLPLPSDRGLYEQYF,TGTGCCAGCAGCTTACCTCTACCGTCCGACAGGGGCCTCTACGAGCAGTACTTC
few,TRBJ1-2,TRBV7-2,NA,CASSQETTRTNYGYTF,TGTGCCAGCAGCCAAGAAACCACGAGAACTAACTATGGCTACACCTTC
few,TRBJ1-1,TRBV20-1,NA,CSASDGNTEAFF,TGCAGTGCTTCAGACGGGAACACTGAAGCTTTCTTT
NA,TRBJ2-6,TRBV7-9,TRBD1,CASRTGGAANVLTF,TGTGCCAGCCGGACAGGAGGCGCGGCTAACGTCCTGACTTTC
NA,TRBJ2-5,TRBV7-2,NA,CASSLEGGWTQYF,TGTGCCAGCAGCTTAGAGGGTGGGTGGACCCAGTACTTC
NA,TRBJ1-5,TRBV20-1,TRBD1,CSVTGTGEQPQHF,TGCAGTGTAACCGGGACAGGGGAACAGCCCCAGCATTTT
NA,TRBJ1-4,TRBV10-3,TRBD1,CASIGTDRGKLFF,TGTGCCAGCATCGGGACAGATCGGGGAAAACTGTTTTTT
NA,TRBJ2-2,TRBV25-1,TRBD2,CAGSGGRGTGELFF,TGTGCAGGGTCGGGCGGGAGGGGCACCGGGGAGCTGTTTTTT
many,TRBJ1-5,TRBV5-1,NA,CASSMGGSNQPQHF,TGCGCCAGCAGCATGGGAGGATCGAATCAGCCCCAGCATTTT
many,TRBJ1-4,TRBV19,TRBD1,CASNDRGWKLFF,TGTGCCAGTAACGACAGGGGATGGAAACTGTTTTTT
few,TRBJ1-1,TRBV7-9,NA,CASSLGVGRGMNTEAFF,TGTGCCAGCAGCTTAGGGGTAGGCAGGGGAATGAACACTGAAGCTTTCTTT
few,TRBJ1-4,TRBV9,NA,CASSKEDSATNEKLFF,TGTGCCAGCAGCAAAGAGGACAGCGCAACTAATGAAAAACTGTTTTTT
NA,TRBJ1-5,TRBV20-1,NA,CSANGDLGSNQPQHF,TGCAGTGCAAACGGGGACCTCGGTAGCAATCAGCCCCAGCATTTT
once,TRBJ1-1,TRBV5-6,NA,CASSLGAGSGEAFF,TGTGCCAGCAGCTTGGGGGCAGGGTCCGGTGAAGCTTTCTTT